This TCR beta chain was sequenced during a study of identical twins. Findings and caveats of the study: Out-of-frame alpha sequences shared between twins exhibited an excess of low generation probability. The models systematically underestimated how much out-of-frame TCR alpha was shared in monozygotic twins.

This clonotype was counted a few times. Its antigen is still unknown. Everyone who donated was a healthy Caucasian. After template switching added a universal primer site, the resulting cDNA carried unique molecular identifiers. TCRdb re-analysed the 5' RACE reads in MiXCR, keeping a single row per CDR3 protein. In the table there are about 810,000 distinct CDR3 sequences, approximately 13% of which are singletons. The same sample was also used in a study of yellow fever vaccine responses in identical twins.

The source is a woman in her late teens or twenties in good health. Material for sequencing was PBMCs.

CDR3 nucleotide sequence: TGCGCCAGCAGCCCGGACGGGGCGGGGTGGACCCAGCATTTT. It translates to CASSPDGAGWTQHF. V and J are TRBV4-1 and TRBJ1-5; maybe TRBD1 (5 bases). V lost 4 bases and J lost 11, with 18 bases in between. The CDR3 covers 14 residues. From germline, CDR1 is MGHRA and CDR2 YSYEKL.